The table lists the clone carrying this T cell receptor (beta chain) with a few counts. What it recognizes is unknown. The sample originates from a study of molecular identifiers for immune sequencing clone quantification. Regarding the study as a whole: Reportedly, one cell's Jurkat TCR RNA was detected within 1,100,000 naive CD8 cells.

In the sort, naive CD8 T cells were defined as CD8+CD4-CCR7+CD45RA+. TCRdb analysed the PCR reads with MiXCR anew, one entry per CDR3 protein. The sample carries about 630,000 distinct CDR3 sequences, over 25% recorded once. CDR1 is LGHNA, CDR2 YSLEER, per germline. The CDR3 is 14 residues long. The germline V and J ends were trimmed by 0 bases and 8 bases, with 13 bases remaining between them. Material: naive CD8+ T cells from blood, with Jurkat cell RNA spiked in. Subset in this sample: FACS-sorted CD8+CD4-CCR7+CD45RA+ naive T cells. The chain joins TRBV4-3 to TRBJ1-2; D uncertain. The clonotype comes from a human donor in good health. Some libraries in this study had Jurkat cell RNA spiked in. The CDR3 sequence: CASSQDITVAGYTF. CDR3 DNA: TGCGCCAGCAGCCAAGATATAACAGTAGCCGGCTACACCTTC.